Listed below are T cell receptor beta chains from one sample, sequenced in a study of beta chain features in type 1 diabetes. Generated by immunoSEQ multiplex PCR, the TCRdb table keeps only in-frame clones and is missing some. The sample shows a few hundred thousand clones, approximately 15% of them seen only once. Input material: naive CD4+ T cells from blood. These receptors were obtained from a man younger than 40 with type 1 diabetes. The conserved cysteine and the conserved F or W are not part of the CDR3 here. The order of the fields is V gene, clone size, D gene, J gene, CDR3 protein. A D gene is named only where the DNA matches it firmly. Some rows mark clone size as missing; the rest say once, few, many or name a class of expanded clone.

v_call: TRBV6-5
clone_size: .
d_call: TRBD1
j_call: TRBJ1-2
cdr3_aa: ASSYNRDRTYGYT

v_call: TRBV5-1
clone_size: .
d_call: TRBD2
j_call: TRBJ2-5
cdr3_aa: ASSAGTRSQETQY

v_call: TRBV5-1
clone_size: .
d_call: .
j_call: TRBJ1-5
cdr3_aa: ASSLAGANQPQH

v_call: TRBV30
clone_size: few
d_call: TRBD2
j_call: TRBJ2-5
cdr3_aa: AWTSGRGETQY

v_call: TRBV7-9
clone_size: .
d_call: TRBD1
j_call: TRBJ2-7
cdr3_aa: ASSPGPGTGKNYEQY

v_call: TRBV10-3
clone_size: .
d_call: TRBD2
j_call: TRBJ2-1
cdr3_aa: AISEPSGKRGDEQF

v_call: TRBV29-1
clone_size: .
d_call: .
j_call: TRBJ1-1
cdr3_aa: SGTENTEAF

v_call: TRBV30
clone_size: few
d_call: .
j_call: TRBJ2-3
cdr3_aa: AWSPRLPDTQY

v_call: TRBV6-5
clone_size: .
d_call: .
j_call: TRBJ1-2
cdr3_aa: ASRRGRADYGYT

v_call: TRBV5-1
clone_size: .
d_call: .
j_call: TRBJ2-7
cdr3_aa: ASSLAYGYEQY

v_call: TRBV2
clone_size: .
d_call: .
j_call: TRBJ2-3
cdr3_aa: ATRPESDTQY

v_call: TRBV4-2
clone_size: .
d_call: .
j_call: TRBJ2-7
cdr3_aa: ASSQDSYEQY

v_call: TRBV9
clone_size: few
d_call: .
j_call: TRBJ2-2
cdr3_aa: ASSPGSPGTGELF

v_call: TRBV29-1
clone_size: .
d_call: TRBD1
j_call: TRBJ2-7
cdr3_aa: SARGDRAYEQY

v_call: TRBV2
clone_size: .
d_call: .
j_call: TRBJ1-1
cdr3_aa: ASSLSQVEAF

v_call: TRBV5-8
clone_size: few
d_call: TRBD1
j_call: TRBJ1-2
cdr3_aa: ASSTTGVEGYT

v_call: TRBV6-6
clone_size: .
d_call: .
j_call: TRBJ2-7
cdr3_aa: ASSNTRNEQY

v_call: TRBV5-4
clone_size: .
d_call: TRBD1
j_call: TRBJ2-2
cdr3_aa: ASSATGDTGELF

v_call: TRBV19
clone_size: few
d_call: .
j_call: TRBJ1-5
cdr3_aa: ASSIREGTSNQPQH

v_call: TRBV29-1
clone_size: .
d_call: .
j_call: TRBJ1-1
cdr3_aa: SVEAGGDEAF

v_call: TRBV5-1
clone_size: few
d_call: TRBD1
j_call: TRBJ1-1
cdr3_aa: ASSAGQGASEAF

v_call: TRBV29-1
clone_size: few
d_call: TRBD2
j_call: TRBJ2-7
cdr3_aa: SVEDSSGSPT

v_call: TRBV5-1
clone_size: .
d_call: .
j_call: TRBJ2-6
cdr3_aa: ASRREGAPTGANVLT

v_call: TRBV29-1
clone_size: few
d_call: TRBD1
j_call: TRBJ2-3
cdr3_aa: STDREGTDTQY